This TCR beta chain was sequenced for a study of shared clonotypes between healthy human individuals. Overall study results and limits: Having only a few donors restricted how much genetic and exposure-history diversity was captured.

Worth noting for this clone: Its antigen remains unknown.

PCR replicates performed on unsorted PBMC used around 0.3 ug DNA, 29,000 or so T cell genomes. Profiling relied on immunoSEQ multiplex PCR, and the TCRdb table lists in-frame clones only, not all of them. The table lists 400,000 to 600,000 clones, around 79% of them singletons. Sequencing was done on a sample of PBMCs. This TCR was recovered from a woman in her forties in good health. Some clones in this sample may be carry-over from other donors' samples.

CDR3 protein: CASSLAGGSEYRNEQFF. CDR3 nucleotides: TGTGCCAGCAGCTTGGCCGGCGGGAGCGAGTATAGAAATGAGCAGTTCTTC. The rearrangement links TRBV5-6 to TRBJ2-1; TRBD2 agrees at 7 bases. Germline V CDR1 and CDR2: SGHDT, YYEEEE. Unmatched junction bases numbered 13, after V lost 0 bases and J lost 7 bases. The CDR3 length is 17 residues.